The clone carrying this TCR beta chain was recorded a few times. Its antigen is undetermined. This specimen comes from a study of cytomegalovirus exposure and HLA in healthy donors. Germline V gives CDR1 KGHSH, CDR2 LQKENI. V lost 4 bases, J lost 0 bases, and 2 bases stayed unmatched. CDR3 size: 15 residues. In the PCR, 60 Vbeta and 13 Jbeta primers were used. Using immunoSEQ multiplex PCR, the repertoire was profiled, and TCRdb retains in-frame clones only, with some absent. Among approximately 100,000 clones, 77% were seen once, and the ten largest hold approximately 11%. Findings and limits, study-wide: Across donors, sequencing depth was assumed by presence/absence analyses to be roughly uniform. Immune exposure information available was restricted to CMV serostatus. More clonal expansion characterized HLA-associated TCR beta chains than equally common others in a later analysis.

Sequencing used PBMCs. The clonotype originates from a man between 40 and 49 years old in good health and CMV-seropositive. The chain uses TRBV18 and TRBJ1-1, with TRBD1 identical over 10 bases. The CDR3 bases are TGTGCCAGCTCACTCGGGACAGGGGTGAACACTGAAGCTTTCTTT. This sequence encodes CASSLGTGVNTEAFF.